Below, one TCR beta chain is given with its context. Its antigen is not identified. Other nucleotide sequences in the sample specify the same CDR3. This specimen belongs to a study of beta chain features in type 1 diabetes. Study-wide results and caveats: The study left unresolved whether HLA type influences TCRB rearrangement. The study found moderately but significantly shorter TCRB CDR3s in all four CD4+ subsets of Type 1 diabetes patients. Although PCR might favor shorter templates, it would do so equally in patients and controls.

There are 11 residues in the CDR3. V gave up 3 bases and J gave up 4 bases, with 6 bases separating them. Germline V CDR1 and CDR2: DFQATT, SNEGSKA (reference sequence). Expressed TCRB transcripts were sequenced because the entire RNA isolate underwent reverse transcription. The read count averaged around 3.5 million across naive, central memory and regulatory T cell samples. TCRdb keeps only in-frame clones here, not all; method: immunoSEQ multiplex PCR. The data show more than 250,000 clones, about 20% seen once. The purity of all sorted populations exceeded 95%. This TCR was sampled from a woman aged 40 to 50 with type 1 diabetes. The rearrangement uses TRBV20-1 and TRBJ2-5; D remains unclear. What was sequenced was naive CD4+ T cells from blood. This CDR3 reads CSARALETQYF. In DNA, the CDR3 is TGCAGTGCTAGGGCTCTAGAGACCCAGTACTTC.